This T cell receptor (beta chain) was found in a study of blood T cell repertoires in COVID-19 (dated by TCRdb to 2019 to 2021). Notes on the research overall: Samples covering the acute and convalescent phases of COVID-19 were provided by collaborators in the United States, Italy and Spain. A freely available public database, intended as a resource for researchers studying the immune response to SARS-CoV-2, is where the repertoires were released. Samples came from the ongoing ImmuneRACE study (first 160 participants) plus 1,254 subjects from 6 global collaborators. The dataset comprised deeply sampled blood TCRbeta repertoires from subjects exposed to, actively infected with, or recovered from COVID-19. Sample metadata almost always included a de-identified subject ID, COVID-19 status, age in years and sex. The prospective study material was composed of cDNA or gDNA derived from T cells, B-cell-depleted T cells, or PBMCs. Where available, HLA class I and class II types were obtained from metadata supplied by the sample provider rather than from assay-based typing.

The research as a whole found: Clinical and demographic metadata were provided uncurated, with the amount varying by source and participant.

The immunoSEQ Assay, a bias-controlled multiplex PCR, was used to amplify TCRbeta CDR3 regions from genomic DNA. As for how the authors treated the data: The number of nucleated cells in each sample was estimated by amplification of reference gene primers within the assay. To quantify the absolute abundance of each unique TCRbeta CDR3 rearrangement, sequence reads were collapsed and filtered. Productive Simpson clonality was computed per sample as the square root of Simpson's diversity index over productive rearrangements. TCRdb's version of the immuneACCESS table is confined to in-frame rearrangements and falls short of the full clone set. An unresolved V gene accounts for under half of the shortfall where checked; the remainder is of unknown origin. The V and J calls and clone size come from that table; D and trimming were worked out from the DNA. Counted in this sample were tens of thousands of clones; around 88% of them appeared once. Roughly 5.3% of the sample comes from the top ten.

There are 15 amino acids in the CDR3, from cysteine to phenylalanine inclusive. Only the CDR3 DNA is retained, 45 bases long and in frame from the first base. Cut back by 1 base and 6 bases, the V and J ends lie 12 bases apart. Via the germline V gene, CDR1 is SGHTA and CDR2 FQGTGA. The collaborating institutions used their own protocols to collect whole blood in K2EDTA tubes. For TCRbeta analysis, collaborators shipped samples in one of three forms: frozen whole blood, isolated PBMCs, or DNA extracted from either of those sample types. Only one count was recorded for this clone. Its antigen remains unidentified. Base qualities are missing; no much larger clone stands one base away.

The V gene is TRBV7-3 and the J gene is TRBJ2-2; TRBD2 could be the D gene, as 5 bases match. The TCR originated in a man aged 50 or older with active COVID-19. Sequencing was carried out using peripheral blood. The CDR3 amino acid sequence is: CASSLSRGNAGELFF. The DNA is TGTGCCAGCAGCTTAAGCCGGGGAAACGCCGGGGAGCTGTTTTTT.